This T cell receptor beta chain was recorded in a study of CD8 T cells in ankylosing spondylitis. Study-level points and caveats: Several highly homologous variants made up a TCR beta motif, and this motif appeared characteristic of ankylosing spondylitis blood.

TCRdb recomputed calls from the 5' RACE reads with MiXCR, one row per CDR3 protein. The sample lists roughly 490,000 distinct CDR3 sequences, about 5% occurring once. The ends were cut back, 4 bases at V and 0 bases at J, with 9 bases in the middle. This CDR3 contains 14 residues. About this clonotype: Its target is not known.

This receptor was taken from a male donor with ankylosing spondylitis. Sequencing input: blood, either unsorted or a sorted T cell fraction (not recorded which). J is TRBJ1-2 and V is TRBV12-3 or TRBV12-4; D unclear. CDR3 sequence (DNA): TGTGCCAGCAGTTCCACCGACACTAACTATGGCTACACCTTC. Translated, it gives CASSSTDTNYGYTF.